The rows below give T cell receptor beta chains drawn from one sample of a study of glioma-infiltrating T cells after dendritic cell vaccination. Only in-frame clones appear in the TCRdb table, and some are missing; sequencing was by immunoSEQ multiplex PCR. The table has over 80,000 clones, approximately 90% seen once; the top ten hold roughly 3.2%. The material was blood, obtained before dendritic cell vaccination. The receptors originated from a human donor with glioblastoma. The CDR3 runs from the conserved cysteine through the conserved F or W. A D gene is named only where the DNA matches it firmly. The size entry is marked missing in some rows and otherwise reads once, few, many or a size class.

d_gene | j_gene | v_gene | abundance | len | CDR3nt | CDR3aa
TRBD1 | TRBJ1-1 | TRBV5-6 | NA | 16 | TGTGCCAGCAGCTTAGGTGGGCAGGGGGTTTGGACTGAAGCTTTCTTT | CASSLGGQGVWTEAFF
TRBD1 | TRBJ1-6 | TRBV6-1 | NA | 14 | TGTGCCAGCACCCGGGACAGAGTTAATTCACCCCTCCACTTT | CASTRDRVNSPLHF
TRBD2 | TRBJ2-5 | TRBV7-2 | NA | 15 | TGTGCCAGCAGCTGGACTAGCGGGGGACAAGAGACCCAGTACTTC | CASSWTSGGQETQYF
TRBD1 | TRBJ1-3 | TRBV6-5 | NA | 14 | TGTGCCAGCAGTGATTTACAGGGGGCGGACACCATATATTTT | CASSDLQGADTIYF
TRBD1 | TRBJ2-3 | TRBV10-2 | NA | 21 | TGCGCCAGCAGGGCCGGGACAGGGGGCGCCGGCCCCTTAGGCGCGGGAGATACGCAGTATTTT | CASRAGTGGAGPLGAGDTQYF
TRBD1 | TRBJ2-3 | TRBV5-4 | NA | 15 | TGTGCCAGCAGCTCCTTGACAGGGGGCACAGATACGCAGTATTTT | CASSSLTGGTDTQYF
TRBD1 | TRBJ1-2 | TRBV19 | NA | 14 | TGTGCCAGTAGTAGGGACAGGGGGACCTACGGCTACACCTTC | CASSRDRGTYGYTF
TRBD2 | TRBJ2-3 | TRBV7-8 | NA | 17 | TGTGCCAGCAGCCAAGGACTGGCGGGGGGTAACACAGATACGCAGTATTTT | CASSQGLAGGNTDTQYF
TRBD2 | TRBJ2-1 | TRBV30 | few | 17 | TGTGCCTGGAGTGACTCTCGGACTAGCGGGGCGTGGGATGAGCAGTTCTTC | CAWSDSRTSGAWDEQFF
TRBD2 | TRBJ2-3 | TRBV7-3 | NA | 15 | TGTGCCAGCAGCTTAAATCTAGCGGGGGCAGATACGCAGTATTTT | CASSLNLAGADTQYF
TRBD2 | TRBJ2-7 | TRBV5-8 | NA | 15 | TGTGCCAGCAGCCCCGGACTAGCGGGGGGATACGAGCAGTACTTC | CASSPGLAGGYEQYF
NA | TRBJ1-1 | TRBV2 | NA | 14 | TGTGCCGGAGCGAGGGAGGGGGAAGGTACTGAAGCTTTCTTT | CAGAREGEGTEAFF
TRBD2 | TRBJ2-7 | TRBV5-1 | NA | 21 | TGCGCCAGCAGCTTGGTTGATGCCGGAGGCGGGGGAGCCTCGACTCCCTACGAGCAGTACTTC | CASSLVDAGGGGASTPYEQYF
NA | TRBJ1-5 | TRBV30 | NA | 15 | TGTGCCTGGAGTGATGGGACATCAATGAATCAGCCCCAGCATTTT | CAWSDGTSMNQPQHF
NA | TRBJ1-1 | TRBV5-4 | NA | 14 | TGTGCCAGCAGCCTAGAGCCGGGTAACACTGAAGCTTTCTTT | CASSLEPGNTEAFF
NA | TRBJ1-2 | TRBV6-5 | few | 14 | TGTGCCAGCTCCCCAGGCCAGGGGAACTATGGCTACACCTTC | CASSPGQGNYGYTF
TRBD2 | TRBJ2-5 | TRBV11-2 | NA | 17 | TGTGCCAGCTCACAGGGGGGGACTAGCGGGCTCCAAGAGACCCAGTACTTC | CASSQGGTSGLQETQYF
TRBD1 | TRBJ1-1 | TRBV6-5 | NA | 13 | TGTGCCAGCAGGGGCTGGACAGGGTTTGAAGCTTTCTTT | CASRGWTGFEAFF
NA | TRBJ1-3 | TRBV30 | NA | 15 | TGTGCCTGGAGTGTACTCGGACAGCTTGGAAACACCATATATTTT | CAWSVLGQLGNTIYF
TRBD1 | TRBJ2-4 | TRBV6-6 | NA | 15 | TGTGCCAGCAGCAGTGGACAGGGTGGGAAAAACATTCAGTACTTC | CASSSGQGGKNIQYF
NA | TRBJ1-2 | TRBV29-1 | NA | 12 | TGCAGCGTTGCAGGAGGCGCCTATGGCTACACCTTC | CSVAGGAYGYTF
TRBD1 | TRBJ2-7 | TRBV18 | once | 15 | TGTGCCAGCTCGCTGATGCCGGGACAGGGGACAGAGCAGTACTTC | CASSLMPGQGTEQYF
NA | TRBJ1-1 | TRBV5-1 | NA | 13 | TGCGCCAGCAGCTTGGGGACTGACACTGAAGCTTTCTTT | CASSLGTDTEAFF
NA | TRBJ2-1 | TRBV11-3 | NA | 15 | TGTGCCAGCAGCTTAGGAGTGGACTCCGTTAATGAGCAGTTCTTC | CASSLGVDSVNEQFF
TRBD2 | TRBJ2-7 | TRBV7-3 | NA | 14 | TGTGCCAGCAGTAGGACTAGCGGGACTTACGAGCAGTACTTC | CASSRTSGTYEQYF
NA | TRBJ2-1 | TRBV5-1 | NA | 13 | TGCGCCAGCAGCCCGAGAGACTACAATGAGCAGTTCTTC | CASSPRDYNEQFF
NA | TRBJ1-2 | TRBV15 | NA | 15 | TGTGCCACCAGCAGAGATTCAACAGGGTCTAATGGCTACACCTTC | CATSRDSTGSNGYTF
TRBD1 | TRBJ1-4 | TRBV6-1 | NA | 13 | TGTGCCACCAGGACAGGCGGGAATGAAAAACTGTTTTTT | CATRTGGNEKLFF
NA | TRBJ1-2 | TRBV4-2 | NA | 16 | TGTGCCAGCAGCCAAGATTTCCTCGGGGAGCTTGGTGGCTACACCTTC | CASSQDFLGELGGYTF
TRBD2 | TRBJ2-1 | TRBV30 | NA | 14 | TGTGCCTGGAGGGGGACTAGCGGGTGGCATGAGCAGTTCTTC | CAWRGTSGWHEQFF
TRBD1 | TRBJ1-4 | TRBV5-4 | NA | 16 | TGTGCCAGCAGCTCCAGCCGGACAGGGACTAATGAAAAACTGTTTTTT | CASSSSRTGTNEKLFF
TRBD1 | TRBJ1-6 | TRBV19 | NA | 14 | TGTGCCAGCAGGGACAGGGGATTCGGTTCACCCCTCCACTTT | CASRDRGFGSPLHF
TRBD2 | TRBJ2-3 | TRBV13 | NA | 16 | TGTGCCAGCAGCTACTCTAGCGGGGGGGCCACAGATACGCAGTATTTT | CASSYSSGGATDTQYF
TRBD1 | TRBJ1-2 | TRBV30 | few | 12 | TGTGCCTGGAATAGGGGGCAGATGAGCTACACCTTC | CAWNRGQMSYTF
TRBD2 | TRBJ2-2 | TRBV29-1 | NA | 12 | TGCAGCGTTGGGGAGGGGCACGGGGAGCTGTTTTTT | CSVGEGHGELFF
NA | TRBJ1-4 | TRBV30 | few | 17 | TGTGCCTGGACGAGGACCAGGGACTATAGGTCTAATGAAAAACTGTTTTTT | CAWTRTRDYRSNEKLFF
TRBD1 | TRBJ2-7 | TRBV5-6 | once | 14 | TGTGCCAGCAGCGCGACAGGGAAGGTGAGCGAGCAGTACTTC | CASSATGKVSEQYF
TRBD1 | TRBJ2-7 | TRBV30 | once | 13 | TGTGCCTGGAGTGCAGGGGGCTTCTACGAGCAGTACTTC | CAWSAGGFYEQYF
NA | TRBJ2-1 | TRBV5-4 | NA | 15 | TGTGCCAGCAGCTTTGACCCCATGAGGTACAATGAGCAGTTCTTC | CASSFDPMRYNEQFF
NA | TRBJ2-1 | TRBV21-1 | NA | 17 | TGTGCCAAGAGCAGGGCTAGCGGGAGCAGGGAAGACAATGAGCAGTTCTTC | CAKSRASGSREDNEQFF
NA | TRBJ2-3 | TRBV29-1 | NA | 14 | TGCAGCGTAGCCCGGGGAGGAGGCACAGATACGCAGTATTTT | CSVARGGGTDTQYF
TRBD1 | TRBJ2-5 | TRBV6-6 | NA | 15 | TGTGCCAGCCGATCCCCCCGGGACAGGAGGGAGACCCAGTACTTC | CASRSPRDRRETQYF
TRBD1 | TRBJ1-4 | TRBV5-4 | once | 18 | TGTGCCAGCAGCTTGGGACAGGGTATTGGTACAACTAATGAAAAACTGTTTTTT | CASSLGQGIGTTNEKLFF
TRBD1 | TRBJ2-3 | TRBV9 | NA | 16 | TGTGCCAGCAGCGTAGGGACAGGGATACGTACAGATACGCAGTATTTT | CASSVGTGIRTDTQYF
TRBD2 | TRBJ2-3 | TRBV4-2 | NA | 18 | TGTGCCAGCAGCCAAGATGGACGATCTAGCGGAGCCACAGATACGCAGTATTTT | CASSQDGRSSGATDTQYF
TRBD1 | TRBJ2-3 | TRBV27 | NA | 15 | TGTGCCAGCAGTTATTCGGGACAGGGGACAGATACGCAGTATTTT | CASSYSGQGTDTQYF
TRBD2 | TRBJ2-7 | TRBV30 | NA | 17 | TGTGCCTGGAGTGGTTTGTTTGACCTGCGGGAGGGGTACGAGCAGTACTTC | CAWSGLFDLREGYEQYF
TRBD1 | TRBJ1-2 | TRBV5-1 | NA | 13 | TGCGCCAGCAGCTTGGGACAGGGAGATGGCTACACCTTC | CASSLGQGDGYTF
TRBD2 | TRBJ2-7 | TRBV6-1 | NA | 16 | TGTGCCAGCAGTGAAGGTAGGGCTAGCGGGTCCTACGAGCAGTACTTC | CASSEGRASGSYEQYF
NA | TRBJ2-7 | TRBV11-2 | NA | 13 | TGTGCCAGCAGCTCCGGACTCCTCTACGAGCAGTACTTC | CASSSGLLYEQYF
TRBD1 | TRBJ1-4 | TRBV7-6 | NA | 18 | TGTGCCAGCAGCTTAGGAGGACAGGAGCTTTTAGCTAATGAAAAACTGTTTTTT | CASSLGGQELLANEKLFF
NA | TRBJ1-1 | TRBV5-1 | once | 14 | TGCGCCAGCAGCTTGGACGGGTTGGGCACTGAAGCTTTCTTT | CASSLDGLGTEAFF
TRBD2 | TRBJ2-1 | TRBV6-6 | NA | 15 | TGTGCCAGCAGTCGTCGGGCTAGCGGGGGGAATGAGCAGTTCTTC | CASSRRASGGNEQFF